This TCR beta chain is from a study of blood T cells in healthy people across ages. With a J-beta primer mix and a sample-barcoded 5' primer, a second PCR ran about 6 to 11 cycles. TCRdb recomputed calls from the 5' RACE reads with MiXCR, one row per CDR3 protein. The sample gives about 780,000 distinct CDR3 sequences, around a quarter of which show up once; 3% is in the top ten. This CDR3 comprises 13 residues. Germline V gene lookup returns CDR1 DFQATT and CDR2 SNEGSKA (reference sequence). Germline trimming cut 6 bases from V and 5 bases from J; bases unmatched to any gene: 9. These records were also assigned to another study, of T cells of mothers and their children.

The sequence came from a boy between 10 and 17 years old in good health. This rearrangement joins TRBV20-1 to TRBJ1-2; TRBD1 aligns across 7 bases. The sample comprised blood. The CDR3 is CSATGTEHYGYTF. In nucleotides, the CDR3 is TGCAGTGCCACCGGGACAGAACATTATGGCTACACCTTC.